Shown below are 11 T cell receptor beta chains from a single sample sequenced in a study of naive and memory T cell subsets. Ligated cDNA underwent four rounds of PCR with nested alpha and beta constant region primers and SP2. TCRdb redid the calling of the 5' RACE reads with MiXCR, one entry per CDR3 protein. Of 50,000 to 60,000 distinct CDR3 sequences listed, around 7.3% were seen once; the top ten hold nearly 10%. The library had UMIs added by 3' ligation of an oligonucleotide to TCR cDNA. The receptors originated from a female donor in good health.

This clonotype was seen more than once but under ten times. The V call is TRBV3-1, the J call TRBJ2-7; tentative D call: TRBD1 (6 bases). V was trimmed by 4 bases and J by 3 bases, leaving 13 bases between them. The CDR3 is made up of 14 amino acids. Germline loops: CDR1 LGHDT, CDR2 YNNKEL (reference sequence). Here the CDR3 DNA reads TGTGCCAGCAGCCCGACAGGTAGAATCTACGAGCAGTACTTC. The encoded protein is CASSPTGRIYEQYF.

Worth noting for this clonotype: A read error may produce the germline difference seen at one junction end. The chain has TRBV12-3 or TRBV12-4 and TRBJ1-2; D possibly corresponds to TRBD1 (5 bases). This CDR3 is built from 11 residues. The CDR3 here is CASGGNYGDTF. CDR3 DNA sequence: TGTGCCAGCGGGGGGAACTATGGCGACACCTTC.

The chain joins TRBV6-1 to TRBJ2-3; 8 nucleotides match TRBD1. Germline lookup yields CDR1 MNHNS and CDR2 SASEGT. The CDR3 length is 16 residues. J lost 6 bases, V lost 2 bases, and 10 bases had no gene match. CDR3 nucleotide sequence: TGTGCCAGCAGTGAAATTGGAGGACAGGGCCCCGATACGCAGTATTTT. This codes for CASSEIGGQGPDTQYF.

The table lists this clonotype with many counts. The chain combines TRBV4-3 with TRBJ1-1, with D tentatively TRBD1 (5 bases). V dropped 4 bases and J dropped 0 bases, with 9 bases sitting between them. From germline, CDR1 is LGHNA and CDR2 YSLEER. The CDR3 has 14 residues. This CDR3 reads CASSRGAMNTEAFF. CDR3 in DNA: TGCGCCAGCAGCCGAGGGGCCATGAACACTGAAGCTTTCTTT.

This clonotype was counted a few times. The gene calls are TRBV5-5 and TRBJ2-2; no firm D call. The CDR3 has 15 residues. V was cut by 0 bases and J by 1 base, with 7 bases left in between. Looked up from germline, CDR1 is SGHKS and CDR2 is YYEKEE (reference sequence). CDR3 loop: CASSLAIWNTGELFF. DNA of the CDR3: TGTGCCAGCAGCTTGGCCATTTGGAACACCGGGGAGCTGTTTTTT.

This clonotype was counted at least ten times. J is TRBJ2-3 and V is TRBV29-1; unclear D gene. This CDR3 has 10 residues. Germline CDR1 is SQVTM and CDR2 is ANQGSEA. The germline V and J ends were trimmed by 6 bases and 6 bases, with 7 bases remaining between them. The CDR3 DNA follows: TGCAGCGTGGAGAGGGATACGCAGTATTTT. Protein product: CSVERDTQYF.

This chain's CDR3 is CASSAQGRAFF. Here the CDR3 DNA reads TGTGCCAGCAGTGCCCAGGGGCGAGCTTTCTTT. The chain carries TRBV28 and TRBJ1-1; D is perhaps TRBD1 (6 bases). Germline loops: CDR1 MDHEN, CDR2 SYDVKM. Trimming cost V 5 bases and J 10 bases, with 11 bases left between them. The CDR3 is 11 amino acids.

This clonotype was observed many times. The chain carries TRBV20-1 and TRBJ1-2; the D gene is possibly TRBD1 (5 bases). The V end was cut by 5 bases, the J end by 4 bases, with 11 bases between. In germline, CDR1 is DFQATT, CDR2 SNEGSKA (reference sequence). The CDR3 spans 12 residues. The CDR3 region has the DNA TGCAGTGCTTTTGGGACGGCCTATGGCTACACCTTC. Translating it yields CSAFGTAYGYTF.

The chain joins TRBV19 to TRBJ2-7; 7 bases fit TRBD1. In germline, CDR1 is LNHDA, CDR2 SQIVND (reference sequence). V was pared by 4 bases and J by 7 bases, with 10 bases of the junction left unmatched. The CDR3 runs to 14 residues. The CDR3 DNA reads as TGTGCCAGTAGTAAGGGGACAGAAACCCAAGAGCAGTACTTC. Protein sequence: CASSKGTETQEQYF.

This clonotype was observed a few times. This rearrangement joins TRBV7-2 to TRBJ1-4, with D hard to call. In germline, CDR1 is SGHTA, CDR2 FQGNSA. Trimming stripped 3 bases from V and 7 bases from J, with 6 bases between. CDR3 length: 12 residues. The CDR3: CASSFYSEKLFF. As DNA, the CDR3 is TGTGCCAGCAGCTTCTACAGTGAAAAACTGTTTTTT.

The chain links TRBV4-1 to TRBJ2-7; a possible D gene is TRBD1 (5 bases). CDR1 is MGHRA, CDR2 YSYEKL, per germline. Trimming left V 0 bases short and J 4 bases short, with 16 bases between. The CDR3 consists of 16 residues. CDR3 protein: CASSQDSRTLSYEQYF. CDR3 DNA sequence: TGCGCCAGCAGCCAAGATTCGAGGACACTTTCATACGAGCAGTACTTC.